This paragraph reports one TCR beta chain. A single count supports this clone. The specificity of this receptor is unknown. Base qualities were left out, and no much larger clone turns up one base away. The library came from the immunoSEQ multiplex PCR assay. For the multiplex PCR, a mixture combining 60 forward primers for TCR Vbeta segments and 13 reverse primers for TCR Jbeta segments was used. A multiplex PCR assay on genomic DNA amplified the CDR3 region of rearranged TCR beta genes. The Illumina HiSeq System was used to sequence the amplified TCR beta libraries as 87-base-pair reads. For the original study's pipeline: In a later analysis, some 80 million unique TCR beta chains were counted across the roughly 670 repertoires, and roughly 11 million of these chains were shared by at least two donors. Raw reads were error-corrected and collapsed into unique sequences with a nearest-neighbor algorithm that merged closely related sequences to remove PCR and sequencing errors. Alignment of CDR3 sequences to IMGT reference sequences was used to assign V, D and J gene segments. For a sequence to be retained, at least a six-nucleotide match to both a V gene segment and a J gene segment was required. Rearrangements were classified as productive when the CDR3 lacked stop codons and remained in frame with V and J, and all other rearrangements were classified as non-productive. CDR3 was defined according to IMGT convention as the region running from the second conserved V-encoded cysteine to the conserved J-encoded phenylalanine. The earlier analysis of a few hundred of the donors excluded any sequence lacking an unambiguous match to a single V gene segment. In an earlier analysis of a few hundred of the donors, a V segment was called functional when productive rearrangements were above 56.7%, and segregating when the standard deviation between donors exceeded 5%. A statistical classification framework was built to diagnose cytomegalovirus status from the catalog of TCR beta chain sequences. A later analysis assigned V and J genes by comparing TCR nucleotide sequences with IMGT/GENE-DB human TR gene sequences. In a later analysis, CDR3 sequences and most-parsimonious VDJ recombination scenarios were assigned using the TCRdist pipeline. A later analysis defined each TCR beta chain by its CDR3 amino acid sequence plus V-gene family, and excluded reads lacking a unique V-gene family. As a way to deal with suspected cross-contamination and a sequencing artifact, a later analysis dropped 500 to 700 nucleotide sequences that were highly shared and had low generation probability. In a later analysis, a clonal expansion index for each public chain was calculated from normalized within-repertoire ranks of inferred template counts. Generation probabilities in a later analysis came from a VDJ recombination model fitted to out-of-frame rearrangements, and those results were checked against IGoR. In a later analysis, TCR-TCR, TCR-HLA and TCR-CMV co-occurrence was scored with hypergeometric tests, and a repertoire-size bias correction was applied to TCR pairs. A later analysis estimated false discovery rates by permuting HLA or CMV assignments 20 times. In a later analysis, co-occurring TCRs were grouped using DBSCAN, and TCRdist sequence similarity was added for clustering within HLA-allele-positive subsets. Co-occurrence clustering excluded repertoires with fewer than 30,000 or more than 120,000 public chains, plus five with anomalous nucleotide sharing. TCRdb provides this immuneACCESS table in a form limited to in-frame rearrangements. Some clones are lacking; in checked studies, under half of them reflect an unresolved V gene, and why the rest are absent is not known. That table gives V, J and clone size, and the DNA gave D and trimming. The sample table shows about 150,000 clones, and around 72% are seen once. Around 4% of the sample is in the top ten clones.

In total, 600 or so healthy bone marrow donors made up the cohort. At the time of sampling, every cohort member was nominally healthy, though immune exposures that went unrecorded were likely present. The donor tested CMV seropositive, placing the donor among the 289 seropositive members of the cohort. A peripheral blood sample was collected from each donor, and TCR beta sequencing was performed on peripheral blood mononuclear cells. The Qiagen DNeasy Blood Extraction Kit was used to extract genomic DNA from the blood cell samples. This sample stems from a study of cytomegalovirus exposure and HLA in healthy donors (dated by TCRdb to 2017 to 2019). About the investigation overall: An earlier analysis of under 600 of the donors reported 276 Gb of sequence data and roughly 100 million unique TCR beta sequences from roughly 180 million T cells. Four to six DR-DQ haplotypes were handled as single units for association and clustering because linkage in the cohort was strong. A later genetic analysis used genome-wide SNP genotypes for about 60% of the 666 donors, treating that subset as a discovery cohort. The study aimed to test whether cataloging public T cell receptors could reveal signatures of past pathogen exposure. Along with the roughly 610-subject first cohort, a separate validation cohort of around 110 different subjects was used. Donor age, sex, ethnicity and CMV serostatus were compiled together with the repertoire data. An earlier analysis of 500 to 650 of the donors applied high-throughput TCR beta sequencing to assess whether each TCR beta V gene segment acted as functional or pseudogenic. A later analysis re-analyzed previously published TCR beta repertoires from approximately 670 donors and added high-resolution HLA genotyping to study TCR occurrence patterns. An early release that covered 500 to 800 HLA-typed donors contained approximately 300 gigabases of sequencing data and 80 million or so unique TCR sequences. Using immunosequencing, the study profiled T cell repertoires from about 610 subjects and related those repertoires to cytomegalovirus serostatus. Across around 400 genotyped donors of the cohort, an average of about 240,000 unique TCR beta nucleotide sequences per donor were sequenced, and 15% to 20% of those sequences were non-productive. To predict cytomegalovirus infection status, the study combined high-throughput TCR immunosequencing, statistical association of individual TCRs with disease status, and machine learning. HLA typing included class I and class II loci at four-digit resolution. The number of donors typed differed by locus, with roughly 629-640 for A, B, C, DRB1 and DQB1, about 500 for DQA1, 606 for DPA1, and about 450 for DPB1. Every repertoire in the discovery cohort had been generated on one and the same sequencing platform. Of the roughly 420 genotyped donors, roughly 80% were placed in the genetic ancestry cluster associated with self-reported Caucasian donors. Rather than using new phenotypic data, the later analysis identified candidate immune exposures from TCR beta sequences and from how often those sequences occurred across donors.

The CDR3 numbers 15 residues from cysteine through phenylalanine. Solely the CDR3 DNA is kept, with 45 bases framed from the first base. After removal of 5 bases from V and 2 bases from J, the junction retains 8 bases not matched to a gene. The germline V gene supplies CDR1 SGHTA and CDR2 FQGNSA. Results the study describes overall, beyond this receptor: Linkage disequilibrium might explain the correlated functional status among segregating V segments, but an unknown experimental factor could not be ruled out. A later analysis associated approximately 17,000 TCR beta sequences with specific HLA alleles at a false discovery rate of 0.05. Several of the top co-occurrence clusters appeared to be linked to parvovirus B19, influenza, CMV and Epstein-Barr virus, according to a later analysis. The study listed over 150 TCR beta chains as associated with cytomegalovirus. A further reported finding was that TCR beta sequences accurately predicted the HLA-A and HLA-B alleles for most subjects in the first cohort. Assigning TCR associations to individual alleles was difficult when HLA alleles, especially DR and DQ, strongly co-occurred. In a later analysis, HLA-associated TCR beta chains showed more clonal expansion and lower generation probabilities than non-associated chains that were equally common. Some 16 rarely observed V segments, including chromosome 9 orphons, were excluded from the earlier analysis of several hundred of the donors because counts were too low. A cluster of highly shared sequence variants was judged likely to represent a technical artifact of the sequencing pipeline. In an earlier analysis of some 550 of the donors, most TCR beta V segments were observed in productive rearrangements about 90% or about 30% of the time, broadly matching IMGT annotations. Because some donors lacked HLA typing at each locus, the association tests relied only on the typed subset. According to the authors, the approach could potentially be generalized to other disease states and immunological phenotypes. Most TCR sequences were observed very rarely across donors, whereas some public TCRs were present in many individuals. Cytomegalovirus status was reported to be diagnosed by the classifier with high specificity and sensitivity in both the original and validation cohorts. Presence/absence analyses assumed roughly uniform sequencing depth across donors, an assumption that may not hold. A later genetic analysis reported fewer N-insertions in productive TCRs among donors in an Asian-associated ancestry cluster than the approximately 700-donor mean. In vitro tests confirmed that a few of the cytomegalovirus-associated TCR beta chains recognize cytomegalovirus antigens. In a later analysis, the rate of TCR association differed among HLA loci, with DRB1 alleles having the most associated TCRs and HLA-C alleles having the fewest. Only TCR beta chains were sequenced in this cohort, and the absence of alpha or paired-chain data limited detectable features. V-gene and J-gene trimming of TCR beta chains was associated with a missense DCLRE1C variant in a later genetic analysis, and the association was replicated in an independent cohort. The 87-base-pair reads could not distinguish some IMGT-functional V segments, including TRBV6-2 and TRBV6-3, so those segments were excluded. For the cohort, immune exposure information was limited to CMV serostatus. Most CMV-associated TCR beta chains appeared to be HLA-restricted in a later analysis, and the HLA associations seemed to be driven largely by CMV exposure.

Sequencing was performed on PBMCs. The sequence derives from a man aged 18 to 29 in good health and CMV-seropositive. The chain was built from TRBV7-2 and TRBJ2-7; TRBD2 aligns with 8 central bases. The bases are TGTGCCAGCAGCCTCTCGGGGGGGTTAACCTACGAGCAGTACTTC. This translates into CASSLSGGLTYEQYF.